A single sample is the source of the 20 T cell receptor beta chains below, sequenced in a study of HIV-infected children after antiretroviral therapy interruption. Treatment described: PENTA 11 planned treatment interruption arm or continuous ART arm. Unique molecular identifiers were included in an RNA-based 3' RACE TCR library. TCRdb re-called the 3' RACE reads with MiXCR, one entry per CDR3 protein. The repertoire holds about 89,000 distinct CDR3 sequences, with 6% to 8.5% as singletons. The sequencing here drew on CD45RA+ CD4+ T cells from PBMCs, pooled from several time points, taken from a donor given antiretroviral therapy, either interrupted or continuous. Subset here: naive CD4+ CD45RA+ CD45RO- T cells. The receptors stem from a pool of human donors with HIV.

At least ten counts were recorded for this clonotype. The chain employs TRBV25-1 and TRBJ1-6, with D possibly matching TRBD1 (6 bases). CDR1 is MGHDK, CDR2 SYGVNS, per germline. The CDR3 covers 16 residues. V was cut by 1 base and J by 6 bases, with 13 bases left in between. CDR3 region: CASSESRGAANSPLHF. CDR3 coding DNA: TGTGCCAGCAGTGAATCCCGGGGGGCAGCTAATTCACCCCTCCACTTT.

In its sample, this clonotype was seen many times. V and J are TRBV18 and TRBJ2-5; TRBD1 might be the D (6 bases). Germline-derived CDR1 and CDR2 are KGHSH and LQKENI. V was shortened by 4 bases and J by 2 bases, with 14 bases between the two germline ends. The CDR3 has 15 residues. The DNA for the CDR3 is TGTGCCAGCTCACTAGAAAGGACAGTTCAAGAGACCCAGTACTTC. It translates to CASSLERTVQETQYF.

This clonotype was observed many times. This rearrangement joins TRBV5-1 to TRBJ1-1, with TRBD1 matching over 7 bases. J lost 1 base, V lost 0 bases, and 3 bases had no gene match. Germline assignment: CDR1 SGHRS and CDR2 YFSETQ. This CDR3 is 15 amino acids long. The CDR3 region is CASSLAQGRNTEAFF. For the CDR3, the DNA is TGCGCCAGCAGCTTGGCACAGGGGAGGAACACTGAAGCTTTCTTT.

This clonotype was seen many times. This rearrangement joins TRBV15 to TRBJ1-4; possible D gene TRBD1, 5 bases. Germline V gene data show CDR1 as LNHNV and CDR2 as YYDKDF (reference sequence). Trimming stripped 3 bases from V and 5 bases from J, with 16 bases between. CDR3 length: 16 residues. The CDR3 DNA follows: TGTGCCACCAGCAGGACCAGGGTACTAGAAAATGAAAAACTGTTTTTT. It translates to CATSRTRVLENEKLFF.

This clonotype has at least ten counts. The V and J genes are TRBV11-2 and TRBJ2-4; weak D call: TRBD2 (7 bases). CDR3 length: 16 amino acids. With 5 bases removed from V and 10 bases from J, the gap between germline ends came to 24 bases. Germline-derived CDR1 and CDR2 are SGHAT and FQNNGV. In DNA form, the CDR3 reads TGTGCCAGCAGCCCATACAATGCCGCAGGGGAGGGAATTCAGTACTTC. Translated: CASSPYNAAGEGIQYF.

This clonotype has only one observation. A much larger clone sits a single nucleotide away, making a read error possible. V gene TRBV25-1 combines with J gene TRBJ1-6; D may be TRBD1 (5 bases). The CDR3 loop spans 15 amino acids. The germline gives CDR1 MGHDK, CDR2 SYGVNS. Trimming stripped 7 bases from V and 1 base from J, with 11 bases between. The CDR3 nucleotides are TGTGCCAGCAATGCAGGGAGGTCCTATAATTCACCCCTCCACTTT. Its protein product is CASNAGRSYNSPLHF.

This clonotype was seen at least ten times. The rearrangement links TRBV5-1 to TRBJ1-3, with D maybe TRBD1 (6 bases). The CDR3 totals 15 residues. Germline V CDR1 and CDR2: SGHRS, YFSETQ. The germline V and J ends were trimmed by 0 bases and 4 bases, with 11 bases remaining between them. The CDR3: CASSLGDNRGNTIYF. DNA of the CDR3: TGCGCCAGCAGCTTGGGGGACAATCGGGGAAACACCATATATTTT.

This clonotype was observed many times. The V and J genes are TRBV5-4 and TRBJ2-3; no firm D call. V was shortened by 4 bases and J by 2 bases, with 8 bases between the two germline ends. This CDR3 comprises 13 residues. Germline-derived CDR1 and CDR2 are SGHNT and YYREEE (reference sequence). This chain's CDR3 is CASSPLNTDTQYF. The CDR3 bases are TGTGCCAGCAGCCCTTTGAACACAGATACGCAGTATTTT.

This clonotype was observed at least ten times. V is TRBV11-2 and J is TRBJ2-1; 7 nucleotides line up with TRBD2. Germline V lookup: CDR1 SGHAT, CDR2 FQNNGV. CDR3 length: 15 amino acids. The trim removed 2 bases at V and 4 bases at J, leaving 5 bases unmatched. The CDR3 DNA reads TGTGCCAGCAGCTTATCGGGGGAGGGTTACAATGAGCAGTTCTTC. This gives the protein CASSLSGEGYNEQFF.

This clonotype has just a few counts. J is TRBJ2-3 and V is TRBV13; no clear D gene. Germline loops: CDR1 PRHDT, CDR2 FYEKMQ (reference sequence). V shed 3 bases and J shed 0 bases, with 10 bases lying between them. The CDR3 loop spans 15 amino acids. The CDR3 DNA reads TGTGCCAGCAGCTTTCGGGCCTGGAGCACAGATACGCAGTATTTT. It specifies CASSFRAWSTDTQYF.

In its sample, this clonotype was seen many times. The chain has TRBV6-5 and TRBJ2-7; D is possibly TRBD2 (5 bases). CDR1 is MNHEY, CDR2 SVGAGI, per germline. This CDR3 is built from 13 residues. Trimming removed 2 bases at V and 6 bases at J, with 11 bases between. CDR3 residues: CASSYAQGLEQYF. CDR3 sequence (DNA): TGTGCCAGCAGTTACGCTCAAGGACTCGAGCAGTACTTC.

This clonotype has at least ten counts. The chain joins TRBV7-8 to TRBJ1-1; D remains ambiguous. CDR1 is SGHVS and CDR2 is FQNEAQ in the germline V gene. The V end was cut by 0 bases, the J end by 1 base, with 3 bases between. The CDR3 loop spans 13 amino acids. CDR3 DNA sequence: TGTGCCAGCAGCTTAGCAGAGAACACTGAAGCTTTCTTT. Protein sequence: CASSLAENTEAFF. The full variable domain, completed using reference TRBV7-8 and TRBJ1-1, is GAGVSQSPRYKVAKRGQDVALRCDPISGHVSLFWYQQALGQGPEFLTYFQNEAQLDKSGLPSDRFFAERPEGSVSTLKIQRTQQEDSAVYLCASSLAENTEAFFGQGTRLTVV.

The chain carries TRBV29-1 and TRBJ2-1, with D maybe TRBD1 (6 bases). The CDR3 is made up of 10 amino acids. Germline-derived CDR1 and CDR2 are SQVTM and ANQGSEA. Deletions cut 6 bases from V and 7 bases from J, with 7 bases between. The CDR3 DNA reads TGCAGCGTAGGACAGAATGAGCAGTTCTTC. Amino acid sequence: CSVGQNEQFF.

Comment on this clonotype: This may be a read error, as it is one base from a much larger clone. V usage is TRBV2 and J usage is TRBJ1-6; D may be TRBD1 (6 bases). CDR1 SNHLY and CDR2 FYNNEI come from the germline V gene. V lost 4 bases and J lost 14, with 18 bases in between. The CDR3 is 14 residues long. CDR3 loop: CASSALGGASSLHF. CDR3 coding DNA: TGTGCCAGCAGTGCACTCGGGGGCGCGTCATCCCTCCACTTT.

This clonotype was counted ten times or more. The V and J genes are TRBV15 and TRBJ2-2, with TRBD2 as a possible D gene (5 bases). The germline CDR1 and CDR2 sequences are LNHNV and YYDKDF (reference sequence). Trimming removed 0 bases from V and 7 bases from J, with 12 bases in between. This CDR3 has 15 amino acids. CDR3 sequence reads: CATSRESGVSGELFF. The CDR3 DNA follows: TGTGCCACCAGCAGAGAGTCCGGGGTTAGCGGGGAGCTGTTTTTT. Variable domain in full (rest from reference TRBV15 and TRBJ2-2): DAMVIQNPRYQVTQFGKPVTLSCSQTLNHNVMYWYQQKSSQAPKLLFHYYDKDFNNEADTPDNFQSRRPNTSFCFLDIRSPGLGDTAMYLCATSRESGVSGELFFGEGSRLTVL.

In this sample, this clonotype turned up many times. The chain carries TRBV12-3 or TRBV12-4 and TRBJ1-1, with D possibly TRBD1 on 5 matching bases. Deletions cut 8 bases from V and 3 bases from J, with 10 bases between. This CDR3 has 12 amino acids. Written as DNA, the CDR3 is TGTGCCAGCGTGGGGGGTTACACTGAAGCTTTCTTT. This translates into CASVGGYTEAFF.

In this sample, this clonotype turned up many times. CDR3 region: CASSVGIAYEQYF. The CDR3 DNA is TGCGCCAGCAGTGTCGGGATAGCCTACGAGCAGTACTTC. The chain has TRBV10-1 and TRBJ2-7; D may be TRBD2 (5 bases). The CDR3 has 13 amino acids. Germline V gene sequence: CDR1 WNHNN, CDR2 SYGVQD (reference sequence). Between the trimmed V and J ends, which lost 4 bases and 2 bases, there was a span of 9 bases.

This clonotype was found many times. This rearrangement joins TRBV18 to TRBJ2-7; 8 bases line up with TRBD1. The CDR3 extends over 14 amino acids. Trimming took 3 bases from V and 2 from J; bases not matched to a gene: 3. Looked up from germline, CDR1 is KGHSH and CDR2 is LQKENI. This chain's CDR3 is CASSPGQGPYEQYF. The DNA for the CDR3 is TGTGCCAGCTCACCCGGACAGGGACCCTACGAGCAGTACTTC.

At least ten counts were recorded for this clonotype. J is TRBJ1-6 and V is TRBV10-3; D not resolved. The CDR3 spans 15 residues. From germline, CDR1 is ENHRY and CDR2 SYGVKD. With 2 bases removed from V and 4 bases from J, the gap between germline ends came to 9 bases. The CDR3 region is CAISERDSYNSPLHF. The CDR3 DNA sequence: TGTGCCATCAGTGAGCGGGATAGTTATAATTCACCCCTCCACTTT.

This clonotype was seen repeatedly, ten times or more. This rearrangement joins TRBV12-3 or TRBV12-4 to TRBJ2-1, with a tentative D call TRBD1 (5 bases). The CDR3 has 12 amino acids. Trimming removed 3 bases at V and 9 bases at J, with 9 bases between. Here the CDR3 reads CASSFWQGEQFF. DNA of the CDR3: TGTGCCAGCAGTTTTTGGCAGGGTGAGCAGTTCTTC.